This T cell receptor (beta chain) was sequenced for a study of cytotoxic CD8 clonotypes in ibrutinib-treated CLL. Notes on the study in general: Clonality measured at baseline exceeded age-matched healthy donors, tracking circulating CD8+ T-cell counts.

On this clone itself: Its antigen is as yet unknown.

Trimming shortened V by 6 bases and J by 6 bases, and 21 bases separated the two germline ends. The length of the CDR3 is 16 residues. The V gene's germline CDR1 is SGHVS and CDR2 FNYEAQ. Using immunoSEQ multiplex PCR, the repertoire was profiled, and TCRdb retains in-frame clones only, with some absent. Here the sample spans under 200,000 clones, approximately 80% being singletons. This sequence originates from a human donor with chronic lymphocytic leukemia. The sample was PBMCs, taken after 24 months of ibrutinib treatment. The J gene is TRBJ1-5, the V gene TRBV7-6, with D unclear. CDR3 DNA: TGTGCCAGCAGTATACTCCTCGGTGGGTTGGGTCAGCCCCAGCATTTT. Translating it yields CASSILLGGLGQPQHF.